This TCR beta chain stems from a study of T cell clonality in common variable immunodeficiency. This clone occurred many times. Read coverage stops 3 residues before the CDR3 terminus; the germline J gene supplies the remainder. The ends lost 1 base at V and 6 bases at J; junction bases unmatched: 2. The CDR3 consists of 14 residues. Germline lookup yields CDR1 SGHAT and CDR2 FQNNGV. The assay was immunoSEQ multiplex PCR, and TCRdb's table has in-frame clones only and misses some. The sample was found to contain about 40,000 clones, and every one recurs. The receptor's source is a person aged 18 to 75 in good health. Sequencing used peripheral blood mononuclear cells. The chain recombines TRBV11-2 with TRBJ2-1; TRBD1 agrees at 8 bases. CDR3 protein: CASSLVTGGNEQFF. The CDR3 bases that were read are TGTGCCAGCAGCTTAGTAACAGGGGGCAATGAG. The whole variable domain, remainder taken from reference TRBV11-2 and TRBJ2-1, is EAGVAQSPRYKIIEKRQSVAFWCNPISGHATLYWYQQILGQGPKLLIQFQNNGVVDDSQLPKDRFSAERLKGVDSTLKIQPAKLEDSAVYLCASSLVTGGNEQFFGPGTRLTVL.